The clone carrying this T cell receptor (beta chain) was recorded a few times. Its antigen is currently unknown. The donors were members of the roughly 120-subject validation cohort (separate from the approximately 670-subject first cohort). The assay was immunoSEQ multiplex PCR, and TCRdb's table has in-frame clones only and misses some. The sample consists of approximately 150,000 clones, 84% of them appearing once. This specimen belongs to a study of cytomegalovirus exposure and HLA in healthy donors. As for the study in general: In a later analysis, the 100 to 150 validation repertoires were reported to have used the same platform as the approximately 700 first-cohort repertoires.

Findings of the study overall: Across donors, most TCRs were seen rarely, yet some public ones were widespread. TCR clusters originating in the first cohort tended to co-occur in the roughly 120 validation repertoires, according to a later analysis.

The origin of this receptor is a man aged 25 to 40 in good health and CMV-seropositive. The sequenced sample was PBMCs.

The CDR3 spells CASNQDGSNNYGYTF. The CDR3 nucleotides read TGTGCCAGCAATCAAGACGGGAGCAACAACTATGGCTACACCTTC. The J gene is TRBJ1-2, the V gene TRBV2; D call uncertain. Trimming cost V 7 bases and J 2 bases, with 17 bases left between them. Germline CDR1 SNHLY, CDR2 FYNNEI. CDR3 length: 15 amino acids.